The next 5 T cell receptor beta chains were all read from a single sample in a study of beta chain features in type 1 diabetes. Every bit of the isolated RNA underwent reverse transcription, so sequencing read expressed TCRB transcripts. TCRdb's table, derived via immunoSEQ multiplex PCR, lists solely in-frame clones and lacks some. This sample has 150,000 or so clones; 9% to 9.5% occur once, and the top ten carry 0.6% to 0.8%. The specimen was central memory CD4+ T cells from blood. The receptors originated from a man between 18 and 35 years old in good health.

This clone was seen only a few times. V usage is TRBV4-3 and J usage is TRBJ1-1; possible D gene TRBD1, 5 bases. V was pared by 0 bases and J by 6 bases, with 14 bases between. CDR1 is LGHNA, CDR2 YSLEER, per germline. This CDR3 has 15 residues. CDR3 region: CASSQESGAVAEAFF. The CDR3, as DNA: TGCGCCAGCAGCCAAGAGTCTGGGGCGGTTGCTGAAGCTTTCTTT.

V and J are TRBV30 and TRBJ2-5, with D possibly TRBD2 on 6 matching bases. Germline loops: CDR1 GTSNPN, CDR2 SVGIG (reference sequence). The CDR3 is made up of 13 amino acids. The V gene lost 1 base and the J gene lost 5 bases, with 11 bases spanning the gap. The chain's CDR3 is CAWSGGVLETQYF. CDR3 nucleotides: TGTGCCTGGAGTGGGGGGGTACTTGAGACCCAGTACTTC.

This clone was counted at least ten times. The chain combines TRBV29-1 with TRBJ2-3; D might be TRBD2 (6 bases). The germline V gene encodes CDR1 SQVTM and CDR2 ANQGSEA. This CDR3 has 11 amino acids. V gave up 8 bases and J gave up 6 bases, with 12 bases separating them. The CDR3 loop reads CSQRGRDTQYF. CDR3 DNA sequence: TGCAGCCAGAGAGGGAGGGATACGCAGTATTTT.

The table lists this clone with a few counts. The CDR3 sequence: CASSLGRGTQETQYF. The CDR3 coding sequence is TGTGCCAGCAGCTTAGGAAGGGGTACCCAAGAGACCCAGTACTTC. V is TRBV7-7 and J is TRBJ2-5; D possibly corresponds to TRBD1 (5 bases). In germline, CDR1 is SSHAT, CDR2 FNYEAQ (reference sequence). V was cut by 1 base and J by 1 base, with 10 bases left in between. This CDR3 has 15 residues.

This clone was seen a handful of times. The CDR3 is CASSLEYRENTEAFF. The CDR3 DNA sequence: TGCGCCAGCAGCTTGGAGTACAGGGAGAACACTGAAGCTTTCTTT. J is TRBJ1-1 and V is TRBV5-1, with D possibly matching TRBD1 (6 bases). V was trimmed by 0 bases and J by 1 base, leaving 10 bases between them. The CDR3 runs 15 residues. Germline lookup yields CDR1 SGHRS and CDR2 YFSETQ.